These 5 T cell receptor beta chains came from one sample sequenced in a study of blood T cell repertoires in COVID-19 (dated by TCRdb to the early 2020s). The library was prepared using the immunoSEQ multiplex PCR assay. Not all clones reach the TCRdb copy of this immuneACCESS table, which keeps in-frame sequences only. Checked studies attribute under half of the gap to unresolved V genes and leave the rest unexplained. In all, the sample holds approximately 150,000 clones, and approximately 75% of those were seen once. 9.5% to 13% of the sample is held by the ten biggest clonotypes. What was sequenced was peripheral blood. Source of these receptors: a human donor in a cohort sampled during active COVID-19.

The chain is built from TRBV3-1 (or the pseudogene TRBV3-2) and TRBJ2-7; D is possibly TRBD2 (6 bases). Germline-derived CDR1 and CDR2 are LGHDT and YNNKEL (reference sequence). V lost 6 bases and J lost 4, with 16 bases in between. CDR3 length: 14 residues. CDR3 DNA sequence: TGTGCCAGCAGTTTTGGGGGGAGGCCGTACGAGCAGTACTTC. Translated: CASSFGGRPYEQYF.

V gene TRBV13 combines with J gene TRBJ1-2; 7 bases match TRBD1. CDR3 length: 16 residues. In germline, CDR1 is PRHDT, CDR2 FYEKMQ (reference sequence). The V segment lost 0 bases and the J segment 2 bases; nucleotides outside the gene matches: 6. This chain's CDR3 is CASSLGIQGTNYGYTF. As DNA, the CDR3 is TGTGCCAGCAGCTTAGGCATACAGGGGACCAACTATGGCTACACCTTC. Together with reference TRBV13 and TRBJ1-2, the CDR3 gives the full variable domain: AAGVIQSPRHLIKEKRETATLKCYPIPRHDTVYWYQQGPGQDPQFLISFYEKMQSDKGSIPDRFSAQQFSDYHSELNMSSLELGDSALYFCASSLGIQGTNYGYTFGSGTRLTVV.

This CDR3 reads CASSQVGQADNSPLHF. The CDR3 DNA sequence: TGCGCCAGCAGCCAAGTAGGACAGGCCGATAATTCACCCCTCCACTTT. The V call is TRBV4-3, the J call TRBJ1-6; 7 bases are shared with TRBD1. Germline V gives CDR1 LGHNA, CDR2 YSLEER. The CDR3 loop spans 16 amino acids. V lost 1 base and J lost 5; bases outside the gene matches: 5.

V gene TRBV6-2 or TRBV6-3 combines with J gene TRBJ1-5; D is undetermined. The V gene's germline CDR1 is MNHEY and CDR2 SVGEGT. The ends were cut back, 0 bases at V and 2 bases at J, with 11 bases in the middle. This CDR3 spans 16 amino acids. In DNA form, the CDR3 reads TGTGCCAGCAGTTACTCGACACCGTGGGGCAATCAGCCCCAGCATTTT. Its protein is CASSYSTPWGNQPQHF.

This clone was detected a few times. The CDR3 nucleotides are TGTGCCAGCAGCCCATTACAGGGTTTAGGGGACACCATATATTTT. This translates into CASSPLQGLGDTIYF. The chain uses TRBV7-8 and TRBJ1-3, with D tentatively TRBD1 (6 bases). The CDR3 is made up of 15 amino acids. Trimming took off 5 bases at V and 8 bases at J, with 19 bases between the two ends. Looked up from germline, CDR1 is SGHVS and CDR2 is FQNEAQ.